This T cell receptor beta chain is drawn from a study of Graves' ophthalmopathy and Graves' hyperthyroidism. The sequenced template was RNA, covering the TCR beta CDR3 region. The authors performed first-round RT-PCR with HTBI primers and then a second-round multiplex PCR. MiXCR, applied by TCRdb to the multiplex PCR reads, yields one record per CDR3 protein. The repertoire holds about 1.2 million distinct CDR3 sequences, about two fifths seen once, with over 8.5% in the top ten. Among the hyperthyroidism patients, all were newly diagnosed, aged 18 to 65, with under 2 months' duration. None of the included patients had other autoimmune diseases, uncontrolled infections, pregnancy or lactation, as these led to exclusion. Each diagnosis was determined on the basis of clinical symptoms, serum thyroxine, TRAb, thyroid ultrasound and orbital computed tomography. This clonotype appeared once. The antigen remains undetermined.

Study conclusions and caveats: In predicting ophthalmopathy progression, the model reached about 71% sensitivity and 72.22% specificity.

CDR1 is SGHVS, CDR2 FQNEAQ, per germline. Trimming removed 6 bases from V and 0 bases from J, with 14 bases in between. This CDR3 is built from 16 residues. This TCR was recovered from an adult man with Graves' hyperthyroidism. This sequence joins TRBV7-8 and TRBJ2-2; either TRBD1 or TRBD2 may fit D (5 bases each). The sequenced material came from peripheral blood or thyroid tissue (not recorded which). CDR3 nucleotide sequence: TGTGCCAGCAGGTCTGGGGACGGAACGAACACCGGGGAGCTGTTTTTT. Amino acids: CASRSGDGTNTGELFF. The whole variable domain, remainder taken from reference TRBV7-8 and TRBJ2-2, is GAGVSQSPRYKVAKRGQDVALRCDPISGHVSLFWYQQALGQGPEFLTYFQNEAQLDKSGLPSDRFFAERPEGSVSTLKIQRTQQEDSAVYLCASRSGDGTNTGELFFGEGSRLTVL.